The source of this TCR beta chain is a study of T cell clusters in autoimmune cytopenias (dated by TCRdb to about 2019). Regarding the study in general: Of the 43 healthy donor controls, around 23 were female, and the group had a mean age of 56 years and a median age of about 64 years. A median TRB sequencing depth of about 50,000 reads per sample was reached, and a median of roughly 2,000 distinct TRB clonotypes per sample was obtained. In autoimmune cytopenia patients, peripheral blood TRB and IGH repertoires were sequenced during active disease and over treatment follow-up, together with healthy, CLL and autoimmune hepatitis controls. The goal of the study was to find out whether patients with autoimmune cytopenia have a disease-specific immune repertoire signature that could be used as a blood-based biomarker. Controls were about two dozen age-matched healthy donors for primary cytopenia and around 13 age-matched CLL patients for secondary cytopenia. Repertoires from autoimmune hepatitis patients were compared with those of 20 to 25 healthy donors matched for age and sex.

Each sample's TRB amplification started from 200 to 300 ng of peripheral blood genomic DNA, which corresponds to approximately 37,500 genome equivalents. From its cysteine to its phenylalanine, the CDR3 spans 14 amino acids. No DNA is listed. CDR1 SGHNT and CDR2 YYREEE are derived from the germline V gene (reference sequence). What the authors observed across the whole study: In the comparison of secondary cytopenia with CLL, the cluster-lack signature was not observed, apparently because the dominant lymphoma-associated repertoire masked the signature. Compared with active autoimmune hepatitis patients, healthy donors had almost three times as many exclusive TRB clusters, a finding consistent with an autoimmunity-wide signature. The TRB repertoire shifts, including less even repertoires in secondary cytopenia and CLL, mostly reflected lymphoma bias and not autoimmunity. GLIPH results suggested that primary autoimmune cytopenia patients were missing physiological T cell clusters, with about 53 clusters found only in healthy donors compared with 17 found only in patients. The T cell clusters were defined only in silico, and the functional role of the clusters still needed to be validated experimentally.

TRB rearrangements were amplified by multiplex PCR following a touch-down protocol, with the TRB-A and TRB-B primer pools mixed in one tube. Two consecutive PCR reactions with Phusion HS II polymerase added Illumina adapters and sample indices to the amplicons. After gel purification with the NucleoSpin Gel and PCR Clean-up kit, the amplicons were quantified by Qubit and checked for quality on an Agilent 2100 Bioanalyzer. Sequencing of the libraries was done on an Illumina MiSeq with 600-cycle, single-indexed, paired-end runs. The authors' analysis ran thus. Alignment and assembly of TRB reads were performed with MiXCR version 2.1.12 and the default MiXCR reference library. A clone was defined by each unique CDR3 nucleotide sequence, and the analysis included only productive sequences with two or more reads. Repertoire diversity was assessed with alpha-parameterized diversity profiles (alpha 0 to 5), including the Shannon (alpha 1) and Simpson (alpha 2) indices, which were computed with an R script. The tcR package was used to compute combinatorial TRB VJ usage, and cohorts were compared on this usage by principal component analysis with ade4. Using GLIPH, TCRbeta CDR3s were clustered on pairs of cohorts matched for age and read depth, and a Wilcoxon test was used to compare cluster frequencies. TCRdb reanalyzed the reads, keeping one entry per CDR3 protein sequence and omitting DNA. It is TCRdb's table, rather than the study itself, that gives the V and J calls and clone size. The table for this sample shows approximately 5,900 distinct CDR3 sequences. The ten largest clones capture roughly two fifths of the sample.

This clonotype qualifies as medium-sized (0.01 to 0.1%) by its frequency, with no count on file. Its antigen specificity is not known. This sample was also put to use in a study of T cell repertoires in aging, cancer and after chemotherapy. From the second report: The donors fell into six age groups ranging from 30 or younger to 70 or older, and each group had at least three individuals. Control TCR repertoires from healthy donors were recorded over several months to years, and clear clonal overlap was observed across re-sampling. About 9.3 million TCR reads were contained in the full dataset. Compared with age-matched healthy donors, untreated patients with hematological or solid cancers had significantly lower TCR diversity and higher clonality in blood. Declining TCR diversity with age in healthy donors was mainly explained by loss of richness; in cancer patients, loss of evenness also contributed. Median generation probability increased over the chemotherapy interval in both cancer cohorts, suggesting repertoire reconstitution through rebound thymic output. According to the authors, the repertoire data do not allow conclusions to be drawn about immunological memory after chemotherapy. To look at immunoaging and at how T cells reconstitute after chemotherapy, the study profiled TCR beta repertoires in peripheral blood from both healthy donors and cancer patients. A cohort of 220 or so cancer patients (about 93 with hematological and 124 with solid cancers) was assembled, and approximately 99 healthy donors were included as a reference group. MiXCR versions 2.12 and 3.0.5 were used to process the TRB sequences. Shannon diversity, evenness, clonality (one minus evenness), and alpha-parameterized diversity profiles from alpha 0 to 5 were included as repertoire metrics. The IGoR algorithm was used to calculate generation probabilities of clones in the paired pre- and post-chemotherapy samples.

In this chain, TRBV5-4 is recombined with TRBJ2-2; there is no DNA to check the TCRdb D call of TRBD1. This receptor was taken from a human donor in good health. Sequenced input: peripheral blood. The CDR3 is CASSTDTQTGELFF.